The 27 T cell receptor beta chains given below trace back to one sample, sequenced in a study of cytomegalovirus exposure and HLA in healthy donors. PCR primers comprised 60 Vbeta and 13 Jbeta primers. Some clones are missing from TCRdb's copy, which holds only in-frame ones; the method was immunoSEQ multiplex PCR. This repertoire shows 150,000 to 180,000 clones, approximately 69% found once; its top ten account for 2.1%. The source material was PBMCs. Receptors originate from a man aged 25-45 years in good health and CMV-seronegative.

The gene calls are TRBV5-1 and TRBJ1-2; 7 bases match TRBD1. The CDR3 sequence is 13 residues long. The V and J ends lost 0 bases and 7 bases, in that order; junction bases with no gene match: 3. Germline CDR1 SGHRS, CDR2 YFSETQ. As DNA, the CDR3 is TGCGCCAGCAGCTTGGAAACAGGGGTTGGCTACACCTTC. Encoded protein: CASSLETGVGYTF.

This clone showed up just once. This chain uses TRBV7-9 with TRBJ1-3, with a tentative D call TRBD1 (6 bases). Germline V gene lookup returns CDR1 SEHNR and CDR2 FQNEAQ (reference sequence). This CDR3 contains 16 residues. The V end lost 0 bases, the J end lost 4 bases, and 13 bases lay between the germline ends. CDR3 coding DNA: TGTGCCAGCAGCTTAGCGGCGGGGGGCGGCGGAAACACCATATATTTT. Translating it yields CASSLAAGGGGNTIYF.

This sequence joins TRBV7-9 and TRBJ1-1; D may be TRBD1 (6 bases). The ends were cut back, 4 bases at V and 1 base at J, with 16 bases in the middle. Per germline, CDR1 SEHNR and CDR2 FQNEAQ (reference sequence). The length of the CDR3 is 16 residues. The CDR3 loop reads CASSSIAQGTNTEAFF. The CDR3 nucleotides are TGTGCCAGCAGCTCGATCGCACAGGGCACGAACACTGAAGCTTTCTTT. The full variable domain, completed using reference TRBV7-9 and TRBJ1-1, is DTGVSQNPRHKITKRGQNVTFRCDPISEHNRLYWYRQTLGQGPEFLTYFQNEAQLEKSRLLSDRFSAERPKGSFSTLEIQRTEQGDSAMYLCASSSIAQGTNTEAFFGQGTRLTVV.

This chain joins TRBV6-1 and TRBJ1-4; maybe TRBD1 (5 bases). Trimming pared 6 bases from V and 6 bases from J, leaving 17 bases between. CDR1 and CDR2 from the germline V gene are MNHNS and SASEGT. The CDR3 extends over 15 amino acids. Written as DNA, the CDR3 is TGTGCCAGCAGATGGGGCCAGGCATTCTATGAAAAACTGTTTTTT. It yields the protein CASRWGQAFYEKLFF.

This clone was seen once. The J gene is TRBJ2-2, the V gene TRBV7-9; possibly TRBD1 for D (6 bases). This CDR3 comprises 19 residues. Germline-derived CDR1 and CDR2 are SEHNR and FQNEAQ (reference sequence). Between the trimmed V and J ends, which lost 0 bases and 0 bases, there was a span of 17 bases. The CDR3 reads CASSLARGRGISNTGELFF. CDR3 nucleotides: TGTGCCAGCAGCTTAGCGCGAGGCAGGGGCATATCGAACACCGGGGAGCTGTTTTTT.

V is TRBV6-1 and J is TRBJ2-1; 9 nucleotides line up with TRBD1. The CDR3 runs 17 residues. The V gene's germline CDR1 is MNHNS and CDR2 SASEGT. J gave up 3 bases and V 3 bases, and 9 bases lay outside the gene matches. CDR3 amino acids: CASSDSETGGGYNEQFF. The CDR3 nucleotides are TGTGCCAGCAGTGATTCGGAGACAGGGGGTGGCTACAATGAGCAGTTCTTC.

The J gene is TRBJ2-5, the V gene TRBV30; tentatively, D is TRBD2 (5 bases). The CDR3 extends over 13 amino acids. CDR1 is GTSNPN, CDR2 SVGIG, per germline (reference sequence). Trimming took off 0 bases at V and 1 base at J, with 6 bases between the two ends. CDR3: CAWSVGLQETQYF. The CDR3 DNA follows: TGTGCCTGGAGTGTCGGACTCCAAGAGACCCAGTACTTC.

As concerns this clone: Its ends do not fully match the called genes, so a read error is possible. The chain couples TRBV25-1 to TRBJ1-5; D is possibly TRBD1 (5 bases). Germline V CDR1 and CDR2: MGHDK, SYGVNS. The CDR3 runs to 13 residues. The DNA for the CDR3 is TGTGCCTGCAGTGAAGGGGCGTTCCAGCCCCAGCATTTT. Translating it yields CACSEGAFQPQHF.

This chain joins TRBV30 and TRBJ1-1, with a tentative D call TRBD1 (6 bases). CDR1 GTSNPN and CDR2 SVGIG come from the germline V gene (reference sequence). The V and J ends lost 6 bases and 3 bases respectively, with 17 bases between them. There are 14 residues in the CDR3. The DNA of the CDR3 is TGTGCCTGCGGTAGGGGGGGGAGAGACACTGAAGCTTTCTTT. This translates into CACGRGGRDTEAFF. Variable domain in full (rest from reference TRBV30 and TRBJ1-1): SQTIHQWPATLVQPVGSPLSLECTVEGTSNPNLYWYRQAAGRGLQLLFYSVGIGQISSEVPQNLSASRPQDRQFILSSKKLLLSDSGFYLCACGRGGRDTEAFFGQGTRLTVV.

The CDR3 sequence is CASSPGGEYEKLFF. In nucleotides, the CDR3 is TGTGCCAGCAGTCCTGGGGGGGAATATGAAAAACTGTTTTTT. The chain uses TRBV28 and TRBJ1-4; D might be TRBD1 (5 bases). V dropped 5 bases and J dropped 6 bases, with 13 bases sitting between them. Germline V gene lookup returns CDR1 MDHEN and CDR2 SYDVKM. This CDR3 spans 14 amino acids.

This chain uses TRBV4-1 with TRBJ2-4; the D is unclear. The ends were cut back, 3 bases at V and 0 bases at J, with 6 bases in the middle. Germline values: CDR1 MGHRA, CDR2 YSYEKL. The CDR3 totals 14 residues. The CDR3 DNA reads TGCGCCAGCAGCCAGGGCCTAGCCAAAAACATTCAGTACTTC. It is translated as CASSQGLAKNIQYF.

In its sample, this clone was seen a few times. The chain employs TRBV9 and TRBJ2-2; no firm D call. Germline V CDR1 and CDR2: SGDLS, YYNGEE. The V gene lost 4 bases and the J gene lost 7 bases, with 11 bases spanning the gap. The CDR3 spans 13 residues. CDR3 region: CASSPRDGGELFF. The CDR3 DNA is TGTGCCAGCAGCCCCCGCGATGGCGGGGAGCTGTTTTTT.

This chain joins TRBV2 and TRBJ2-1; 8 positions agree with TRBD1. The V and J ends lost 8 bases and 6 bases, in that order; junction bases with no gene match: 6. The CDR3 is 13 residues long. CDR1 is SNHLY and CDR2 is FYNNEI in the germline V gene. The CDR3 region is CASGTGTFNEQFF. Written as DNA, the CDR3 is TGTGCCAGCGGGACAGGTACCTTCAATGAGCAGTTCTTC.

The chain's CDR3 is CASSLKGQSREQYF. The CDR3 region has the DNA TGTGCCAGCAGCCTGAAGGGACAGTCTAGAGAGCAGTACTTC. V and J are TRBV5-4 and TRBJ2-7, with 7 bases matching TRBD1. Germline CDR1 SGHNT, CDR2 YYREEE (reference sequence). V trimming: 4 bases; J trimming: 7 bases; junction bases outside the gene matches: 11. The CDR3 has 14 amino acids.

In this sample, this clone turned up a few times. This rearrangement joins TRBV10-3 to TRBJ1-5; maybe TRBD1 (5 bases). The CDR3 runs 13 residues. Trimming took off 3 bases at V and 3 bases at J, with 6 bases between the two ends. CDR1 is ENHRY and CDR2 is SYGVKD in the germline V gene. The CDR3, as DNA: TGTGCCATCAGTGACAGGGACAATCAGCCCCAGCATTTT. Amino acids: CAISDRDNQPQHF.

The rearrangement uses TRBV28 and TRBJ2-5, with TRBD2 as a possible D gene (5 bases). The ends were cut back, 8 bases at V and 2 bases at J, with 15 bases in the middle. This CDR3 spans 14 amino acids. Per the germline V gene, CDR1 is MDHEN and CDR2 is SYDVKM. Written as DNA, the CDR3 is TGTGCCAGCCACACCCAGGACTTTCAAGAGACCCAGTACTTC. As protein: CASHTQDFQETQYF. Full variable domain (outside the CDR3, taken from reference TRBV28 and TRBJ2-5): DVKVTQSSRYLVKRTGEKVFLECVQDMDHENMFWYRQDPGLGLRLIYFSYDVKMKEKGDIPEGYSVSREKKERFSLILESASTNQTSMYLCASHTQDFQETQYFGPGTRLLVL.

The rearrangement joins TRBV25-1 to TRBJ2-7; D might be TRBD1 (5 bases). V gave up 4 bases and J gave up 4 bases, with 11 bases separating them. There are 13 residues in the CDR3. Germline V gives CDR1 MGHDK, CDR2 SYGVNS. The DNA of the CDR3 is TGTGCCAGCAGTGGCGGAAAGGGGTACGAGCAGTACTTC. It codes for CASSGGKGYEQYF.

The chain combines TRBV19 with TRBJ1-4; a possible D gene is TRBD1 (5 bases). The ends were cut back, 3 bases at V and 4 bases at J, with 9 bases in the middle. Germline V gene data show CDR1 as LNHDA and CDR2 as SQIVND (reference sequence). The CDR3 has 14 amino acids. The CDR3 nucleotides read TGTGCCAGTAGTATCGACAGTAATAATGAAAAACTGTTTTTT. Its protein is CASSIDSNNEKLFF.

Only a few counts were recorded for this clone. This chain connects TRBV29-1 to TRBJ1-1, with D uncertain. The CDR3 extends over 12 amino acids. V lost 8 bases, J lost 6 bases, and 16 bases lay in between. Germline-derived CDR1 and CDR2 are SQVTM and ANQGSEA. The CDR3 reads CSTRGVGAEAFF. CDR3 coding DNA: TGCAGCACCAGAGGAGTGGGAGCTGAAGCTTTCTTT.

The rearrangement joins TRBV5-1 to TRBJ2-1; TRBD2 agrees at 11 bases. The CDR3 extends over 17 amino acids. Germline V gene data show CDR1 as SGHRS and CDR2 as YFSETQ. V shed 1 base, J shed 7 bases, and the junction held 10 bases outside the gene matches. The CDR3 DNA sequence: TGCGCCAGCAGCTTGATAAATAGCGGGGGGGCGAAGAATGAGCAGTTCTTC. Its protein is CASSLINSGGAKNEQFF. Looking up the rest from reference TRBV5-1 and TRBJ2-1 gives the full variable domain: KAGVTQTPRYLIKTRGQQVTLSCSPISGHRSVSWYQQTPGQGLQFLFEYFSETQRNKGNFPGRFSGRQFSNSRSEMNVSTLELGDSALYLCASSLINSGGAKNEQFFGPGTRLTVL.

The sample holds a few counts of this clone. The rearrangement joins TRBV6-1 to TRBJ1-3; weak D call: TRBD1 (5 bases). V lost 0 bases to trimming and J lost 4 bases, with 10 bases between them. This CDR3 has 15 amino acids. Germline CDR1 and CDR2: MNHNS and SASEGT. The CDR3 region has the DNA TGTGCCAGCAGTGAAGCATGGACATACGGAAACACCATATATTTT. It is translated as CASSEAWTYGNTIYF.

This clone was seen more than once but under ten times. CDR3 protein: CASSRQGDYGYTF. The CDR3 coding sequence is TGTGCCAGCAGTCGACAGGGCGACTATGGCTACACCTTC. V and J are TRBV2 and TRBJ1-2, with TRBD1 identical over 7 bases. V was pared by 5 bases and J by 3 bases, with 3 bases of the junction left unmatched. There are 13 residues in the CDR3. The germline gives CDR1 SNHLY, CDR2 FYNNEI. The full variable domain, completed using reference TRBV2 and TRBJ1-2, is EPEVTQTPSHQVTQMGQEVILRCVPISNHLYFYWYRQILGQKVEFLVSFYNNEISEKSEIFDDQFSVERPDGSNFTLKIRSTKLEDSAMYFCASSRQGDYGYTFGSGTRLTVV.

The chain uses TRBV7-9 and TRBJ2-2, with 7 nucleotides matching TRBD2. Looked up from germline, CDR1 is SEHNR and CDR2 is FQNEAQ (reference sequence). The CDR3 has 17 residues. Trimming removed 6 bases from V and 5 bases from J; junction bases left unmatched: 15. CDR3 nucleotides: TGTGCCAGCAGTCACTTCGGGGGGTATCTAGGGACCGGGGAGCTGTTTTTT. Translation gives CASSHFGGYLGTGELFF.

The chain employs TRBV7-2 and TRBJ1-1, with D perhaps TRBD1 (6 bases). The germline V and J ends were trimmed by 2 bases and 3 bases, with 10 bases remaining between them. The CDR3 has 14 amino acids. Germline values: CDR1 SGHTA, CDR2 FQGNSA. The CDR3 region is CASSLLSGDTEAFF. The CDR3 DNA reads as TGTGCCAGCAGCTTATTGTCAGGGGACACTGAAGCTTTCTTT. The full variable domain, with the rest looked up from reference TRBV7-2 and TRBJ1-1, is GAGVSQSPSNKVTEKGKDVELRCDPISGHTALYWYRQSLGQGLEFLIYFQGNSAPDKSGLPSDRFSAERTGGSVSTLTIQRTQQEDSAVYLCASSLLSGDTEAFFGQGTRLTVV.

The chain employs TRBV7-8 and TRBJ1-5; possible D gene TRBD1, 5 bases. CDR1 is SGHVS, CDR2 FQNEAQ, per germline. The V end lost 6 bases, the J end lost 8 bases, and 17 bases lay between the germline ends. The CDR3 extends over 14 amino acids. CDR3 bases: TGTGCCAGCAGTATCTACAGGCCCGACGAGCCCCAGCATTTT. Residues: CASSIYRPDEPQHF. The whole variable domain, remainder taken from reference TRBV7-8 and TRBJ1-5, is GAGVSQSPRYKVAKRGQDVALRCDPISGHVSLFWYQQALGQGPEFLTYFQNEAQLDKSGLPSDRFFAERPEGSVSTLKIQRTQQEDSAVYLCASSIYRPDEPQHFGDGTRLSIL.

This chain uses TRBV6-5 with TRBJ2-6, with D possibly matching TRBD1 (6 bases). Germline CDR1 and CDR2: MNHEY and SVGAGI. Trimming cost V 5 bases and J 2 bases, with 10 bases left between them. The CDR3 loop spans 15 amino acids. CDR3 sequence: CASSKTGAGANVLTF. The CDR3 DNA is TGTGCCAGCAGTAAGACAGGCGCTGGGGCCAACGTCCTGACTTTC.

V is TRBV6-6 and J is TRBJ2-7, with TRBD1 matching over 7 bases. Germline CDR1 MNHNY, CDR2 SVGAGI (reference sequence). The CDR3 length is 15 residues. With V trimmed by 2 bases and J by 5 bases, 9 bases remained unmatched. The CDR3 loop is CASSYRQGSPHEQYF. CDR3 bases: TGTGCCAGCAGTTACAGACAGGGATCTCCGCACGAGCAGTACTTC.